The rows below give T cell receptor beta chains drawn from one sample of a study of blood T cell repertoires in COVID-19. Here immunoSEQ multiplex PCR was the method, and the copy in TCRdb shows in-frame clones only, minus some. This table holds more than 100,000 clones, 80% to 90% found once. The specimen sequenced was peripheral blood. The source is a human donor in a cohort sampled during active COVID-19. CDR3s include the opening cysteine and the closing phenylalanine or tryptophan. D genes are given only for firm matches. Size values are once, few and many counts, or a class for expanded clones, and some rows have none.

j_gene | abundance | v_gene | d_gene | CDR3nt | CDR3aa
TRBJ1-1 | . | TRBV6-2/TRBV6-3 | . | TGTGCCAGCAGTAGGGGAAACACTGAAGCTTTCTTT | CASSRGNTEAFF
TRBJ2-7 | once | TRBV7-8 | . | TGTGCCAGCAGCTTCTTGTTTGGAGCGGGCGAGCAGTACTTC | CASSFLFGAGEQYF
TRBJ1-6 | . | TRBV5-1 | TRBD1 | TGCGCCAGCAGCTTGGCCAAGACAGGGGTAGAGTCACCCCTCCACTTT | CASSLAKTGVESPLHF
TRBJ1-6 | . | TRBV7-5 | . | TGTGCCAGAAGCTTAGAGGACAGTCGGTCACCCCTCCACTTT | CARSLEDSRSPLHF
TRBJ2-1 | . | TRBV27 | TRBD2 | TGTGCCAGCAGTCCCGGGACTAGCGGGATGTCCTTTTCCTCCTCCTACAATGAGCAGTTCTTC | CASSPGTSGMSFSSSYNEQFF
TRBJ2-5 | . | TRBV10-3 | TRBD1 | TGTGCCATCAGTGGACAGGGCGGGGAGACCCAGTACTTC | CAISGQGGETQYF
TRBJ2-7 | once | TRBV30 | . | TGTGCCTGGAGTGTTACAGAAGTCGAGCAGTACTTC | CAWSVTEVEQYF
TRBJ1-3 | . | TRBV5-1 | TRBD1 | TGCGCCAGCAGCTTTACAGGGGACTCTGGAAACACCATATATTTT | CASSFTGDSGNTIYF
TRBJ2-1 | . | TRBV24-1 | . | TGTGCCACCAGTGACGAGGGTTGGACGCGCCAGTTCTTC | CATSDEGWTRQFF
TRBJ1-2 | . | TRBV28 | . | TGTGCCAGCAGTTTAGGCAGACACTACTATGGCTACACCTTC | CASSLGRHYYGYTF
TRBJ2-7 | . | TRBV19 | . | TGTGCCAGTAGTCGACGACAGCCTACCTACGAGCAGTACTTC | CASSRRQPTYEQYF
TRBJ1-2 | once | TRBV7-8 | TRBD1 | TGTGCCAGCAGCTTACTGGACAGGGTGGCTAGCTATGGCTACACCTTC | CASSLLDRVASYGYTF
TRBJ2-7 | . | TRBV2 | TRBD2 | TGTGCCAGCAGTCGACTAGCGGGAGTCGGCGAGCAGTACTTC | CASSRLAGVGEQYF
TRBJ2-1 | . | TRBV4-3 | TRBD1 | TGCGCCAGCAGCCAACAGGGACAGGGGCCGCTGGGGGTCTACAATGAGCAGTTCTTC | CASSQQGQGPLGVYNEQFF
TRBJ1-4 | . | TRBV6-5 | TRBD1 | TGTGCCAGCAGCTGGGGACAGCAAAATGAAAAACTGTTTTTT | CASSWGQQNEKLFF
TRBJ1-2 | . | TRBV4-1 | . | TGCGCCAGCAGCCAACAAAGTAGTACTACTTATGGCTACACCTTC | CASSQQSSTTYGYTF
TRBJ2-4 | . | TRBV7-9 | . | TGTGCCAGCAGCTCAACGCGGTCCGCAATGCACATTCAGTACTTC | CASSSTRSAMHIQYF
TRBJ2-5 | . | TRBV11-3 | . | TGTGCCAGCACCGAGGGACTGCAGAAGACCCAGTACTTC | CASTEGLQKTQYF
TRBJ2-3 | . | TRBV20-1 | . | TGCAGTGCTAGTAAAGACACTAGCACAGATACGCAGTATTTT | CSASKDTSTDTQYF
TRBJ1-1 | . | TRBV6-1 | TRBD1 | TGTGCCAGCAGTGAACCCGGGACAGGGGGACGAGGCACTGAAGCTTTCTTT | CASSEPGTGGRGTEAFF
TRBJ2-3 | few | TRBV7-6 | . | TGTGCCAGCAGCTCAGGCGCCGAAACAGATACGCAGTATTTT | CASSSGAETDTQYF
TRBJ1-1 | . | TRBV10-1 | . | TGCGCCAGTCCACAGGGTCCGGACACTGAAGCTTTCTTT | CASPQGPDTEAFF
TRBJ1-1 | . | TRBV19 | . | TGTGCCAGTAGTTCCTTAGTAGCCACTGAAGCTTTCTTT | CASSSLVATEAFF
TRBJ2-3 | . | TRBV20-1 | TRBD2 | TGCAGTGCTCCGCGGGAGGATACGCAGTATTTT | CSAPREDTQYF
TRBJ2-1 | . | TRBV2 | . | TGTGCCAGCAAGTTGAGGTACAATGAGCAGTTCTTC | CASKLRYNEQFF
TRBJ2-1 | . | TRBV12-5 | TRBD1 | TGTGCTAGTGGTTTGGTCCAACTCCCGGGACAGGGGGTTGATGAGCAGTTCTTC | CASGLVQLPGQGVDEQFF
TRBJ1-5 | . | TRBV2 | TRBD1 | TGTGCCAGCACCCCCGGGACAGCTAGCAATCAGCCCCAGCATTTT | CASTPGTASNQPQHF
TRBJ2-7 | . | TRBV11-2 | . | TGTGCCAGCAGCTTACTTAACCAGGGCTACGAGCAGTACTTC | CASSLLNQGYEQYF
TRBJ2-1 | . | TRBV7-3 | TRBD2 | TGTGCCAGCAGCCCCCGGCTAGCGGGGGTTAATGAGCAGTTCTTC | CASSPRLAGVNEQFF